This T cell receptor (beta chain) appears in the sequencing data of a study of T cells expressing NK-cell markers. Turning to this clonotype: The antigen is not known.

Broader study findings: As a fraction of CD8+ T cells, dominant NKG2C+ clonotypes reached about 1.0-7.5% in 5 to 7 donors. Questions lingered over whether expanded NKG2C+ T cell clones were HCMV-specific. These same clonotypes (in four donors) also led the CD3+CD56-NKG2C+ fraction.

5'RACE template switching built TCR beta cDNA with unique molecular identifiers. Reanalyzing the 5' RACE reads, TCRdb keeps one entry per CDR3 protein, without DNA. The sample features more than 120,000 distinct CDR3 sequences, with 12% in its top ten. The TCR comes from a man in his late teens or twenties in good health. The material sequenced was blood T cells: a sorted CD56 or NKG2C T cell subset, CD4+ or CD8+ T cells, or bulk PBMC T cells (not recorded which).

The CDR3 sequence: CASSFEGGTGGEQYF. The V call is TRBV7-9, the J call TRBJ2-7; without DNA, the TCRdb call of TRBD1 cannot be checked. The CDR3 runs to 15 residues. Germline lookup yields CDR1 SEHNR and CDR2 FQNEAQ (reference sequence).